A selection of T cell receptor beta chains follows, all from one sample in a study of control samples from healthy donors and cancer patients. Clones were read by immunoSEQ multiplex PCR, and TCRdb kept only the in-frame ones, dropping some. The sample yields around 76,000 clones, about 89% seen once. What was sequenced was PBMCs. These receptors came from a woman aged 50 to 60 with colorectal cancer. Both conserved end residues are part of each CDR3. D genes are given only for firm matches. Rows may omit the clone size; those that give it use once, few, many or a size class.

size: medium-sized
J: TRBJ1-5
V: TRBV6-1
length: 16
D: TRBD1
DNA: TGTGCCAGCAGTGAACAGCCAGGGGGGGGAGGTCAGCCCCAGCATTTT
CDR3: CASSEQPGGGGQPQHF

size: -
J: TRBJ1-1
V: TRBV4-3
length: 14
D: TRBD1
DNA: TGCGCCAGCAGCCTTGGACAGGCGAACACTGAAGCTTTCTTT
CDR3: CASSLGQANTEAFF

size: -
J: TRBJ2-3
V: TRBV4-2
length: 18
D: TRBD2
DNA: TGTGCCAGCAGCTTCCCCGGGACTAGCGGGGGGTCGGGAGATACGCAGTATTTT
CDR3: CASSFPGTSGGSGDTQYF

size: -
J: TRBJ2-2
V: TRBV5-5
length: 16
D: -
DNA: TGTGCCAGCAGCTTGGTTTACGGGGGCCGGCCCGGGGAGCTGTTTTTT
CDR3: CASSLVYGGRPGELFF

size: once
J: TRBJ2-3
V: TRBV21-1
length: 20
D: -
DNA: TGTGCCAGCAGCAAAGAGCCCACCTTCAGAGGGACTAGGGAAGCAGATACGCAGTATTTT
CDR3: CASSKEPTFRGTREADTQYF

size: -
J: TRBJ1-5
V: TRBV19
length: 15
D: TRBD1
DNA: TGTGCCAGTAGGGACAGGGGGCATGGTAATCAGCCCCAGCATTTT
CDR3: CASRDRGHGNQPQHF

size: -
J: TRBJ2-2
V: TRBV5-6
length: 12
D: -
DNA: TGTGCCAGCAGTATGCCCACCGGGGAGCTGTTTTTT
CDR3: CASSMPTGELFF

size: -
J: TRBJ1-6
V: TRBV10-3
length: 12
D: -
DNA: TGTGCCATCAGCGTCGGGGATTCACCCCTCCACTTT
CDR3: CAISVGDSPLHF

size: once
J: TRBJ2-3
V: TRBV6-5
length: 14
D: -
DNA: TGTGCCAGCAGTTACCAGGTTCGCGGGGATACGCAGTATTTT
CDR3: CASSYQVRGDTQYF

size: -
J: TRBJ2-2
V: TRBV5-1
length: 16
D: TRBD2
DNA: TGCGCCAGCAGCGCTGGACTAGCGGCGAACACCGGGGAGCTGTTTTTT
CDR3: CASSAGLAANTGELFF

size: -
J: TRBJ1-2
V: TRBV6-5
length: 16
D: TRBD1
DNA: TGTGCCAGCAGTTACTCGAGGACAGGGGGCGGGTATGGCTACACCTTC
CDR3: CASSYSRTGGGYGYTF

size: -
J: TRBJ1-2
V: TRBV23-1
length: 18
D: TRBD1
DNA: TGCGCCAGCAGTCGATCCCCAAACAGGGGGCGGGCTAACTATGGCTACACCTTC
CDR3: CASSRSPNRGRANYGYTF

size: -
J: TRBJ2-2
V: TRBV27
length: 15
D: TRBD1
DNA: TGTGCCAGCAGTAGACAGGGCGGGAACACCGGGGAGCTGTTTTTT
CDR3: CASSRQGGNTGELFF

size: -
J: TRBJ1-1
V: TRBV7-3
length: 13
D: -
DNA: TGTGCCAGCAGCTTATCCCGGGACACTGAAGCTTTCTTT
CDR3: CASSLSRDTEAFF

size: -
J: TRBJ2-1
V: TRBV10-3
length: 15
D: -
DNA: TGTGCCATCAGGGCTTCGGGGAACTCCTACAATGAGCAGTTCTTC
CDR3: CAIRASGNSYNEQFF

size: -
J: TRBJ2-1
V: TRBV27
length: 12
D: -
DNA: TGTGCCAGCAGTGGTGCCGGTGATGAGCAGTTCTTC
CDR3: CASSGAGDEQFF

size: -
J: TRBJ2-5
V: TRBV6-2/TRBV6-3
length: 15
D: TRBD1
DNA: TGTGCCAGCAGTTACTCGTGGGGACAGCAAGAGACCCAGTACTTC
CDR3: CASSYSWGQQETQYF

size: -
J: TRBJ2-3
V: TRBV6-5
length: 15
D: -
DNA: TGTGCCAGCAGGCGGCCGGGGAGCAGCACAGATACGCAGTATTTT
CDR3: CASRRPGSSTDTQYF

size: -
J: TRBJ1-2
V: TRBV2
length: 12
D: -
DNA: TGTGCCAGCAGTGACAGGGACACTGTGTACACCTTC
CDR3: CASSDRDTVYTF

size: -
J: TRBJ1-2
V: TRBV10-3
length: 14
D: -
DNA: TGTGCCATCAGTGACGGGGAGTCTGGCTATGGCTACACCTTC
CDR3: CAISDGESGYGYTF

size: -
J: TRBJ2-3
V: TRBV7-3
length: 16
D: -
DNA: TGTGCCAGCAGCTTAATTGGGGGGCCAAGCACAGATACGCAGTATTTT
CDR3: CASSLIGGPSTDTQYF

size: -
J: TRBJ2-5
V: TRBV7-9
length: 18
D: -
DNA: TGTGCCAGCAGCTTAGACCCCTCAGGACTGGGGCAGAGGGAGACCCAGTACTTC
CDR3: CASSLDPSGLGQRETQYF

size: -
J: TRBJ1-2
V: TRBV6-6
length: 14
D: -
DNA: TGTGCCAGCAGTCCCGCGGACCGCGGGGATGGCTACACCTTC
CDR3: CASSPADRGDGYTF

size: once
J: TRBJ1-5
V: TRBV5-6
length: 16
D: -
DNA: TGTGCCAGCAGCTCCTCGACAGGATTTAGCAATCAGCCCCAGCATTTT
CDR3: CASSSSTGFSNQPQHF

size: once
J: TRBJ1-2
V: TRBV7-2
length: 12
D: -
DNA: TGTGCCAGCAGCCCGGACAGCTATGGCTACACCTTC
CDR3: CASSPDSYGYTF

size: -
J: TRBJ2-2
V: TRBV28
length: 16
D: TRBD2
DNA: TGTGCCAGCAGTTCCCTAGCGGGGGGTGTTGTCGGGGAGCTGTTTTTT
CDR3: CASSSLAGGVVGELFF

size: -
J: TRBJ1-4
V: TRBV5-1
length: 14
D: TRBD1
DNA: TGCGCCAGCAGTCCGCAGGGGGGAGAAGAAAAACTGTTTTTT
CDR3: CASSPQGGEEKLFF

size: -
J: TRBJ2-2
V: TRBV10-3
length: 15
D: TRBD1
DNA: TGTGCCATCGCGCCGGGACAGGGTGTCACCGGGGAGCTGTTTTTT
CDR3: CAIAPGQGVTGELFF

size: -
J: TRBJ1-4
V: TRBV6-5
length: 14
D: TRBD1
DNA: TGTGCCAGCAAAAAAGGGGGCGGGGGTGAAAAACTGTTTTTT
CDR3: CASKKGGGGEKLFF

size: -
J: TRBJ1-3
V: TRBV18
length: 17
D: -
DNA: TGTGCCAGCTCACCAGTGGAATTCGGCGCCTCTGGAAACACCATATATTTT
CDR3: CASSPVEFGASGNTIYF

size: -
J: TRBJ2-3
V: TRBV10-3
length: 14
D: TRBD2
DNA: TGTGCCATCAGTGGGACTAGCAACACAGATACGCAGTATTTT
CDR3: CAISGTSNTDTQYF

size: -
J: TRBJ2-1
V: TRBV10-3
length: 12
D: -
DNA: TGTGCCATCAGCGAGGAGAGCAATGAGCAGTTCTTC
CDR3: CAISEESNEQFF

size: -
J: TRBJ2-1
V: TRBV7-9
length: 15
D: TRBD1
DNA: TGTGCCAGCAGCTCGGGACAGGGGGCGGTCAATGAGCAGTTCTTC
CDR3: CASSSGQGAVNEQFF

size: -
J: TRBJ1-5
V: TRBV7-2
length: 13
D: TRBD1
DNA: TGTGCCAGCAGTCCAGGGGGGGGCCAGCCCCAGCATTTT
CDR3: CASSPGGGQPQHF

size: -
J: TRBJ1-5
V: TRBV7-2
length: 15
D: -
DNA: TGTGCCAGCAGCGTAGACTTGGGGCGGGGACAGCCCCAGCATTTT
CDR3: CASSVDLGRGQPQHF

size: -
J: TRBJ1-1
V: TRBV5-1
length: 14
D: -
DNA: TGCGCCAGCAGCTTTGACGGGGGGAACACTGAAGCTTTCTTT
CDR3: CASSFDGGNTEAFF

size: -
J: TRBJ1-5
V: TRBV27
length: 14
D: -
DNA: TGTGCCAGCAGTTCTCGGCCACGGGATCAGCCCCAGCATTTT
CDR3: CASSSRPRDQPQHF

size: -
J: TRBJ2-3
V: TRBV7-2
length: 17
D: TRBD2
DNA: TGTGCCAGCAGCCACTTCCGGCGGCGGGGGGGGTCAGATACGCAGTATTTT
CDR3: CASSHFRRRGGSDTQYF

size: -
J: TRBJ2-2
V: TRBV3-1/TRBV3-2
length: 19
D: TRBD2
DNA: TGTGCCAGCAGCCAAGATATAAACCCGACTAGCGGGGGAGGCGGGGAGCTGTTTTTT
CDR3: CASSQDINPTSGGGGELFF

size: -
J: TRBJ1-1
V: TRBV29-1
length: 11
D: -
DNA: TGCAGCGCCCAGGGCTACACTGAAGCTTTCTTT
CDR3: CSAQGYTEAFF

size: -
J: TRBJ2-2
V: TRBV30
length: 14
D: TRBD1
DNA: TGTGCCTGGAGTCTCCGGGACAGAAACGGGGAGCTGTTTTTT
CDR3: CAWSLRDRNGELFF

size: -
J: TRBJ2-5
V: TRBV28
length: 14
D: -
DNA: TGTGCCAGCAGGACCCAGGGGTACCAAGAGACCCAGTACTTC
CDR3: CASRTQGYQETQYF

size: -
J: TRBJ2-3
V: TRBV4-1
length: 15
D: TRBD2
DNA: TGCGCCAGCAGCCAAGGGCTCCTAGCGGGAGATACGCAGTATTTT
CDR3: CASSQGLLAGDTQYF

size: -
J: TRBJ2-1
V: TRBV11-3
length: 17
D: -
DNA: TGTGCCAGCAGCATCACCGGGACACGGAATCTCGCCAATGAGCAGTTCTTC
CDR3: CASSITGTRNLANEQFF

size: -
J: TRBJ1-2
V: TRBV19
length: 14
D: -
DNA: TGTGCCAGTAGTATCCGGACGCCCTCTCGGGGCTACACCTTC
CDR3: CASSIRTPSRGYTF

size: -
J: TRBJ1-1
V: TRBV6-5
length: 13
D: -
DNA: TGTGCCAGCAGCCCGGTCCTGAACACTGAAGCTTTCTTT
CDR3: CASSPVLNTEAFF

size: -
J: TRBJ1-2
V: TRBV6-2/TRBV6-3
length: 14
D: -
DNA: TGTGCCAGCAGTTACTCGCTACAGAGCTATGGCTACACCTTC
CDR3: CASSYSLQSYGYTF

size: -
J: TRBJ1-5
V: TRBV4-1
length: 16
D: -
DNA: TGCGCCAGCAGCCAAGATACGGGGGGGATCAATCAGCCCCAGCATTTT
CDR3: CASSQDTGGINQPQHF

size: -
J: TRBJ1-2
V: TRBV5-1
length: 14
D: -
DNA: TGCGCCAGCAGCCCCGGACCTGGGAACTATGGCTACACCTTC
CDR3: CASSPGPGNYGYTF

size: -
J: TRBJ2-1
V: TRBV7-3
length: 13
D: TRBD1
DNA: TGTGCCAGCAGCCCGGGACAGAACAATGAGCAGTTCTTC
CDR3: CASSPGQNNEQFF

size: -
J: TRBJ1-5
V: TRBV21-1
length: 16
D: -
DNA: TGTGCCAGCAGCTCGTCCGGGACAGGGCACGGTCAGCCCCAGCATTTT
CDR3: CASSSSGTGHGQPQHF

size: once
J: TRBJ1-1
V: TRBV6-5
length: 13
D: -
DNA: TGTGCCAGCAGGTCCACCACGAACACTGAAGCTTTCTTT
CDR3: CASRSTTNTEAFF

size: -
J: TRBJ1-6
V: TRBV10-3
length: 16
D: -
DNA: TGTGCCATCAGTGATAGAGGGGGGGGAGGTGGATCACCCCTCCACTTT
CDR3: CAISDRGGGGGSPLHF

size: -
J: TRBJ2-5
V: TRBV28
length: 15
D: -
DNA: TGTGCCAGCAGTGCTGGGGCGATCGCCCAAGAGACCCAGTACTTC
CDR3: CASSAGAIAQETQYF

size: -
J: TRBJ2-5
V: TRBV12-5
length: 18
D: TRBD2
DNA: TGTGCTAGTGGTTTGGTAAGGGGTCAGCGGGGCCCCCGAGAGACCCAGTACTTC
CDR3: CASGLVRGQRGPRETQYF